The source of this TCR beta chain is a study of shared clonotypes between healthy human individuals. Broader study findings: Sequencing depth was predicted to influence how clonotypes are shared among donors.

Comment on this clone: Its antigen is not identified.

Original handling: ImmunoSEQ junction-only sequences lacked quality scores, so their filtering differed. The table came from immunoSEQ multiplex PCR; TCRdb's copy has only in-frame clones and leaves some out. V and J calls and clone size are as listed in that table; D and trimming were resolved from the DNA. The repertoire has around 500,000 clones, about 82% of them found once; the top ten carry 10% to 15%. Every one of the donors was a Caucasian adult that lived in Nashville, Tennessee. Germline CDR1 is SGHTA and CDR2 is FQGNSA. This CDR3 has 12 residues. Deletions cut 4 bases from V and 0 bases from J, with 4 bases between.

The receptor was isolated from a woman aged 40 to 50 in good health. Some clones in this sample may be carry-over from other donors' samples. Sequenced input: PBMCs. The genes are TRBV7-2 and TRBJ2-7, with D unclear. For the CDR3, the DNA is TGTGCCAGCAGCTCACGCTCCTACGAGCAGTACTTC. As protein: CASSSRSYEQYF.